One T cell receptor (beta chain) is described in this entry. How the authors handled the data: Amplification from reference gene primers served as the basis for estimated nucleated cell counts. Using immunoSEQ multiplex PCR, the repertoire was profiled, and TCRdb retains in-frame clones only, with some absent. Clonal size and the V and J genes are those of that table, whereas D and trimming came from the DNA. The sample lists about 280,000 clones; roughly 80% were seen once. V lost 4 bases, J lost 6 bases, and 12 bases stayed unmatched. The CDR3 sequence is 15 residues long. CDR1 SQVTM and CDR2 ANQGSEA come from the germline V gene. This sample stems from a study of blood T cell repertoires in COVID-19. Whole-study context: COVID-19 samples from acute and convalescent phases originated in the United States, Italy and Spain. T cells, B-cell-depleted T cells, or PBMCs provided the cDNA or gDNA that served as material.

The V and J genes are TRBV29-1 and TRBJ2-1; 7 nucleotides align to TRBD1. The TCR comes from a woman aged 50 to 60 who had recovered from COVID-19. Sequenced material: peripheral blood. The CDR3 DNA reads as TGCAGCGTTGCGAGAGGGGGCGAATTTGTCAATGAGCAGTTCTTC. Translating it yields CSVARGGEFVNEQFF.